The source of this T cell receptor (beta chain) is a study of breast tumors, draining lymph nodes, adjacent tissues. Trimming cost V 3 bases and J 6 bases; bases outside gene matches: 8. The CDR3 covers 14 residues. Germline CDR1 reads KGHSH; CDR2 reads LQKENI. This clonotype was counted only a few times. Axillary draining lymph nodes of breast cancer patients supplied the node samples. In TCRdb, the multiplex PCR reads were re-called with MiXCR into one record per CDR3 protein. Of roughly 80,000 distinct CDR3 sequences listed, roughly 20% are singletons. This clonotype was sampled from a female donor with breast cancer. Some clones in this sample may be carry-over from other donors' samples. The J gene is TRBJ2-7, the V gene TRBV18, with 7 bases that match TRBD1. What was sequenced was axillary lymph node tissue. This chain's CDR3 is CASSPEKTGSEQYF. In DNA form, the CDR3 reads TGTGCCAGCTCACCGGAGAAGACAGGGTCCGAGCAGTACTTC.